The clone carrying this T cell receptor beta chain occurred a few times. Antigen unknown. The sample belongs to a study of beta chain features in type 1 diabetes. Overall study context: Cell yields, age and gender were similar between patients and healthy donors. Whole-study results and caveats: The question left open here concerned HLA type influencing TCRB rearrangement. All four CD4+ subsets from Type 1 diabetes patients carried moderately but significantly shorter TCRB CDR3s.

Each sorted population was over 98% pure. The isolated RNA, all of it, was reverse transcribed, so expressed TCRB transcripts were what got sequenced. Profiling relied on immunoSEQ multiplex PCR, and the TCRdb table lists in-frame clones only, not all of them. The data hold about 360,000 clones, with over 10% observed a single time. Germline CDR1 is SGHTA and CDR2 is FQGNSA. This CDR3 has 13 amino acids. Trimming took 4 bases from V and 7 from J, leaving 13 bases between them. Material: naive CD4+ T cells from blood. The rearrangement joins TRBV7-2 to TRBJ2-5, with D possibly matching TRBD1 (5 bases). The clonotype originates from a woman between 18 and 29 years old with type 1 diabetes. The CDR3 region is CASSSDLRGTQYF. The CDR3 DNA reads as TGTGCCAGCAGCTCGGACCTTAGGGGGACCCAGTACTTC.